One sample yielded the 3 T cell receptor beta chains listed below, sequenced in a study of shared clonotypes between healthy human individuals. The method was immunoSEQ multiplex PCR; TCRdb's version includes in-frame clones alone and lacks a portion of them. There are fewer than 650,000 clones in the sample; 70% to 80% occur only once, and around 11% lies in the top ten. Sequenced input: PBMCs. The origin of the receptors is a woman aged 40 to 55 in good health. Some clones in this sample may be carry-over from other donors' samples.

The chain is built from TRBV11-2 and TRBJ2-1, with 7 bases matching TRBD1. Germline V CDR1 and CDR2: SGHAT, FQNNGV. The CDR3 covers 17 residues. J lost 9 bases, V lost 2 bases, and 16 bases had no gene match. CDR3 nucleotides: TGTGCCAGCAGCTTAAGGTTTTTGGGCGAGGGGGCAGGTGAGCAGTTCTTC. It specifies CASSLRFLGEGAGEQFF.

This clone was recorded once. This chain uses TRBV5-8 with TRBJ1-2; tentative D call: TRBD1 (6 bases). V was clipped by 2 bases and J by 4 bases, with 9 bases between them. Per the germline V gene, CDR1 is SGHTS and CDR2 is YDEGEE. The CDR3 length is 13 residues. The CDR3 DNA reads TGTGCCAGCAGCTTCTTACAGGGCTATGGCTACACCTTC. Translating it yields CASSFLQGYGYTF.

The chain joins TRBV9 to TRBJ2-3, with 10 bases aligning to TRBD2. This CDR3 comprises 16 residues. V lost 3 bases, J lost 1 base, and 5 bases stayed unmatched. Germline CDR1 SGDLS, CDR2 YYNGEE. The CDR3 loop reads CASSGTGTSGTDTQYF. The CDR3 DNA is TGTGCCAGCAGCGGGACCGGGACTAGCGGCACAGATACGCAGTATTTT.